The clone carrying this T cell receptor beta chain was observed at least ten times. Its antigen is unidentified. For donors with ophthalmopathy, the disease showed moderate-to-severe activity, reached CAS ≥3 and NOSPECS ≥4, and had lasted under 3 months. Pregnant or lactating patients and those with other autoimmune diseases or uncontrolled infections were excluded. PBMCs came from about 10 ml of fresh peripheral blood. Amplification of the TCR beta CDR3 regions used RNA transcripts (as template). First-round RT-PCR employed HTBI primers, with a second-round multiplex PCR after it. TCRdb independently ran MiXCR on the multiplex PCR reads; one entry per CDR3 protein. The sample lists approximately 210,000 distinct CDR3 sequences; roughly 29% were seen once. This specimen belongs to a study of Graves' ophthalmopathy and Graves' hyperthyroidism. The study's findings and limits: Blood also held most thyroid clonotypes expanded above 0.001 frequency.

The TCR sequence derives from a man aged 50 to 59 with Graves' ophthalmopathy. Sequences were obtained from peripheral blood.

For the CDR3, the DNA is TGCAGTGCTAGGGAGCGGTGGCGGGAGGGCCTAAGCGAGCAGTACTTC. Its translation is CSARERWREGLSEQYF. The chain joins TRBV20-1 to TRBJ2-7, with 9 bases that match TRBD2. Germline V CDR1 and CDR2: DFQATT, SNEGSKA (reference sequence). The V gene end was trimmed by 3 bases and the J gene end by 6 bases; junction bases not matched to a gene: 15. The CDR3 is made up of 16 amino acids.